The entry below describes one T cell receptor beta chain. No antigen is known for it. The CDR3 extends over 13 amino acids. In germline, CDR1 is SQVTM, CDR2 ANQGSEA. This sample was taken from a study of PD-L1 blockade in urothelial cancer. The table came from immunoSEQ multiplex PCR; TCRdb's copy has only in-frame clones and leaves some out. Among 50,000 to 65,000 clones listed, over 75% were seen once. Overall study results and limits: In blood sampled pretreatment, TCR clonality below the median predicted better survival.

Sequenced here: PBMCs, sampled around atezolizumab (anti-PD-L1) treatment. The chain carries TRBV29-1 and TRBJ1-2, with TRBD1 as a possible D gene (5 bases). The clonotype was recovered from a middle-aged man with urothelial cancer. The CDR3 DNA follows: TGCGGAGGAGGGACGGAGACTTCCTATGGCTACACCTTC. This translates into CGGGTETSYGYTF.